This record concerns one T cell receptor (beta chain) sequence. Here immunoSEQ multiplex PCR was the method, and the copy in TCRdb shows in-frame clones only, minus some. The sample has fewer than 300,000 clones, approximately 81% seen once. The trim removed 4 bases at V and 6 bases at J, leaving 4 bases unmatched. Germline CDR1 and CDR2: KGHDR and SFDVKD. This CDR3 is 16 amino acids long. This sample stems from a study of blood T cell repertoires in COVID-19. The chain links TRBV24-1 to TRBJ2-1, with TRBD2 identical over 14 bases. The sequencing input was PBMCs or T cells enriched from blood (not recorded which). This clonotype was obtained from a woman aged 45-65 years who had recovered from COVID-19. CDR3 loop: CATSDRGLAGVNEQFF. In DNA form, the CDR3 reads TGTGCCACCAGTGACCGGGGACTAGCGGGAGTCAATGAGCAGTTCTTC.